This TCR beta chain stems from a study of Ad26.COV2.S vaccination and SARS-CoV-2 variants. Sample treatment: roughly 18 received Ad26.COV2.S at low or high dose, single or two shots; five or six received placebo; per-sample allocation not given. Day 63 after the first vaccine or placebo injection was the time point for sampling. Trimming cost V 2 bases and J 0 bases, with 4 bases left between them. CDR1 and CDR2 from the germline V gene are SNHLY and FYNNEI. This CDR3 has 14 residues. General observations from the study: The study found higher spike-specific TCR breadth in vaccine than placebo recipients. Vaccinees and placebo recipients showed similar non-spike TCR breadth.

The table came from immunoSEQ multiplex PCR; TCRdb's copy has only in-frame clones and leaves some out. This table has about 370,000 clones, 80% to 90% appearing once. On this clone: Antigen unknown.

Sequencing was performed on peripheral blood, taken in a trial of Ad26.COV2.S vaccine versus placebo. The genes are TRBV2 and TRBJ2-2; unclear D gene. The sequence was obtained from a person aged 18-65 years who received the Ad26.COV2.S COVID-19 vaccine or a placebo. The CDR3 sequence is CASSEQANTGELFF. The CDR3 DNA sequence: TGTGCCAGCAGTGAACAAGCGAACACCGGGGAGCTGTTTTTT.